What follows are 8 T cell receptor beta chains derived from one specimen sequenced in a study of CD8 T cells in Susac syndrome. The RNA input was roughly 0.45 to 1 ug, and it was reverse transcribed with random hexamers. MiXCR, applied by TCRdb to the immunoSEQ multiplex PCR reads, yields one record per CDR3 protein. The table shows around 50,000 distinct CDR3 sequences, with roughly 92% occurring only once. The sample comprised CD8+ T cells from PBMCs. The receptors stem from a human donor in good health.

The V call is TRBV25-1, the J call TRBJ2-1; D perhaps matches TRBD2 (6 bases). CDR1 is MGHDK, CDR2 SYGVNS, per germline. The CDR3 length is 16 residues. V was cut by 1 base and J by 5 bases, with 15 bases left in between. The CDR3 loop is CASSEFEVAEDNEQFF. DNA of the CDR3: TGTGCCAGCAGTGAATTTGAAGTAGCGGAGGACAATGAGCAGTTCTTC.

This clonotype was seen more than once but under ten times. This chain uses TRBV7-8 with TRBJ2-3; D is perhaps TRBD2 (5 bases). Germline CDR1 SGHVS, CDR2 FQNEAQ. Trimming removed 3 bases from V and 0 bases from J, with 7 bases in between. The length of the CDR3 is 14 residues. This CDR3 is CASSLRTSTDTQYF. The CDR3 region has the DNA TGTGCCAGCAGCTTGCGGACTAGCACAGATACGCAGTATTTT.

The J gene is TRBJ2-1, the V gene TRBV19; tentatively, D is TRBD1 (7 bases). This CDR3 is built from 13 residues. Trimming took 4 bases from V and 8 from J, leaving 12 bases between them. From germline, CDR1 is LNHDA and CDR2 SQIVND (reference sequence). Written as DNA, the CDR3 is TGTGCCAGTAGTACTACAGGGGAGGATGAGCAGTTCTTC. Protein sequence: CASSTTGEDEQFF.

V is TRBV12-3 or TRBV12-4 and J is TRBJ1-2; the D gene is possibly TRBD1 (5 bases). The CDR3 has 15 residues. V dropped 1 base and J dropped 5 bases, with 14 bases sitting between them. CDR3 sequence reads: CASSLEIGAGYGYTF. The CDR3 coding sequence is TGTGCCAGCAGTTTAGAAATCGGGGCCGGGTATGGCTACACCTTC.

The chain combines TRBV5-1 with TRBJ1-1; TRBD1 is a possible D gene (5 bases). This CDR3 is built from 18 residues. In germline, CDR1 is SGHRS, CDR2 YFSETQ. Deletions cut 2 bases from V and 2 bases from J, with 22 bases between. The CDR3 region is CASSFQVPVGVGNTEAFF. CDR3 in DNA: TGCGCCAGCAGCTTTCAGGTACCCGTAGGGGTAGGAAACACTGAAGCTTTCTTT.

This sequence joins TRBV12-3 or TRBV12-4 and TRBJ2-1, with D possibly being TRBD2 (5 bases). The CDR3 has 13 residues. With 6 bases removed from V and 4 bases from J, the gap between germline ends came to 10 bases. The CDR3 spells CASRDWEYNEQFF. The CDR3 nucleotides read TGTGCCAGCAGAGATTGGGAGTACAATGAGCAGTTCTTC.

The chain recombines TRBV18 with TRBJ2-7, with TRBD2 matching 8 bases. Trimming cost V 0 bases and J 3 bases; bases outside gene matches: 4. CDR3 length equals 15 residues. The V gene's germline CDR1 is KGHSH and CDR2 LQKENI. This CDR3 reads CASSPPSGSGYEQYF. The CDR3 nucleotides read TGTGCCAGCTCACCACCCAGCGGGAGTGGCTACGAGCAGTACTTC. The full variable domain, in which reference TRBV18 and TRBJ2-7 provide the parts outside the CDR3, is NAGVMQNPRHLVRRRGQEARLRCSPMKGHSHVYWYRQLPEEGLKFMVYLQKENIIDESGMPKERFSAEFPKEGPSILRIQQVVRGDSAAYFCASSPPSGSGYEQYFGPGTRLTVT.

This rearrangement joins TRBV29-1 to TRBJ2-6, with D perhaps TRBD2 (5 bases). Germline assignment: CDR1 SQVTM and CDR2 ANQGSEA. V was shortened by 4 bases and J by 0 bases, with 16 bases between the two germline ends. This CDR3 contains 17 residues. In nucleotides, the CDR3 is TGCAGCGTTGTACTAGTCGTGGCAGACTCTGGGGCCAACGTCCTGACTTTC. Its translation is CSVVLVVADSGANVLTF.